This entry lists 18 T cell receptor beta chains sequenced from one sample in a study of T cell responses to AZD1222 COVID-19 vaccine. Profiled with immunoSEQ multiplex PCR; TCRdb holds only in-frame clones, not every one. This sample yields roughly 100,000 clones, of which more than 75% are seen a single time; 5% belongs to the top ten. The sample was peripheral blood, taken on day 0 of AZD1222 vaccination. These receptors were obtained from an adult in good health.

This clone appeared once. CDR3 DNA sequence: TGTGCCAGCAGCTTGGACGGATACAATGAGCAGTTCTTC. It encodes CASSLDGYNEQFF. V usage is TRBV7-2 and J usage is TRBJ2-1; D gene ambiguous. The germline V gene encodes CDR1 SGHTA and CDR2 FQGNSA. Trimming cost V 3 bases and J 4 bases, with 7 bases left between them. The CDR3 contains 13 residues.

This clone was seen more than once but under ten times. V gene TRBV10-2 combines with J gene TRBJ2-1; D not certain. Trimming stripped 6 bases from V and 3 bases from J, with 9 bases between. In germline, CDR1 is WSHSY, CDR2 SAAADI. The CDR3 covers 13 residues. CDR3 residues: CASRKTDYNEQFF. CDR3 in DNA: TGCGCCAGCAGAAAAACAGACTACAATGAGCAGTTCTTC.

This rearrangement joins TRBV4-1 to TRBJ1-5, with unresolved D. The ends were cut back, 4 bases at V and 4 bases at J, with 11 bases in the middle. The CDR3 has 14 amino acids. Germline-derived CDR1 and CDR2 are MGHRA and YSYEKL. CDR3: CASSLQPMNQPQHF. Here the CDR3 DNA reads TGCGCCAGCAGCCTACAGCCGATGAATCAGCCCCAGCATTTT.

The genes are TRBV5-5 and TRBJ2-7; D is possibly TRBD1 (6 bases). The CDR3 covers 13 residues. Germline CDR1 reads SGHKS; CDR2 reads YYEKEE (reference sequence). With 0 bases removed from V and 5 bases from J, the gap between germline ends came to 9 bases. The CDR3 bases are TGTGCCAGCAGCTTGGACAGGGTCGACGAGCAGTACTTC. Protein sequence: CASSLDRVDEQYF.

The rearrangement joins TRBV4-2 to TRBJ1-2; D unclear. The CDR3 is made up of 15 amino acids. V lost 1 base, J lost 7 bases, and 16 bases lay in between. Germline CDR1 is LGHNA and CDR2 is YNFKEQ. In nucleotides, the CDR3 is TGTGCCAGCAGCCAAGTACGGTCTCTCGTCCGTGGCTACACCTTC. Translated: CASSQVRSLVRGYTF.

V gene TRBV27 combines with J gene TRBJ2-7, with no clear D. The CDR3 loop spans 15 amino acids. Germline CDR1 is MNHEY and CDR2 is SMNVEV (reference sequence). The ends were cut back, 5 bases at V and 6 bases at J, with 20 bases in the middle. CDR3 DNA sequence: TGTGCCAGCAGTCTGAATCGGGCCCGGACGTCCGAGCAGTACTTC. Its translation: CASSLNRARTSEQYF.

The chain links TRBV3-1 (or the pseudogene TRBV3-2) to TRBJ1-4, with TRBD1 identical over 7 bases. The CDR3 extends over 18 amino acids. CDR1 and CDR2 (germline): LGHDT, YNNKEL (reference sequence). The trim removed 0 bases at V and 3 bases at J, leaving 10 bases unmatched. Here the CDR3 DNA reads TGTGCCAGCAGCCAAGATGTTACGGAGGGGGCATCTAATGAAAAACTGTTTTTT. Residues: CASSQDVTEGASNEKLFF.

V gene TRBV4-3 combines with J gene TRBJ1-3; the match to TRBD1 covers 7 bases. The CDR3 contains 17 residues. The V gene end was trimmed by 3 bases and the J gene end by 0 bases; junction bases not matched to a gene: 8. CDR1 LGHNA and CDR2 YSLEER come from the germline V gene. The CDR3 reads CASSHIQGTISGNTIYF. CDR3 nucleotide sequence: TGCGCCAGCAGCCATATACAGGGGACTATCTCTGGAAACACCATATATTTT.

The chain uses TRBV5-6 and TRBJ2-7; D gene unclear. Germline V gives CDR1 SGHDT, CDR2 YYEEEE. This CDR3 is built from 11 residues. The V end lost 3 bases, the J end lost 4 bases, and 5 bases lay between the germline ends. In nucleotides, the CDR3 is TGTGCCAGCAGCTCAAGTTACGAGCAGTACTTC. Translated: CASSSSYEQYF.

CDR3 in amino acids: CASSRGQFSPLHF. DNA for the CDR3: TGTGCCAGCAGTCGTGGACAGTTCTCACCCCTCCACTTT. The genes are TRBV6-2 or TRBV6-3 and TRBJ1-6, with D possibly TRBD1 on 6 matching bases. Looked up from germline, CDR1 is MNHEY and CDR2 is SVGEGT. V lost 5 bases and J 10 bases, leaving 12 bases between the germline ends. This CDR3 contains 13 residues.

The rearrangement joins TRBV2 to TRBJ2-7; possible D gene TRBD2, 6 bases. The CDR3 has 12 residues. V was pared by 10 bases and J by 4 bases, with 14 bases between. CDR1 is SNHLY, CDR2 FYNNEI, per germline. The CDR3 coding sequence is TGTGCCACCGCCCGAGGGACTTACGAGCAGTACTTC. Translation gives CATARGTYEQYF. Variable domain in full (rest from reference TRBV2 and TRBJ2-7): EPEVTQTPSHQVTQMGQEVILRCVPISNHLYFYWYRQILGQKVEFLVSFYNNEISEKSEIFDDQFSVERPDGSNFTLKIRSTKLEDSAMYFCATARGTYEQYFGPGTRLTVT.

CDR3 sequence (DNA): TGCGCCAGCAGCTTGGAGGCGGATTCACCCCTCCACTTT. Its translation is CASSLEADSPLHF. This sequence joins TRBV5-1 and TRBJ1-6; D is ambiguous. There are 13 residues in the CDR3. V gave up 0 bases and J gave up 8 bases, with 6 bases separating them. Germline V gene lookup returns CDR1 SGHRS and CDR2 YFSETQ.

The chain uses TRBV5-1 and TRBJ1-3; a possible D gene is TRBD1 (5 bases). Germline V lookup: CDR1 SGHRS, CDR2 YFSETQ. This CDR3 contains 16 residues. V gave up 4 bases and J gave up 2 bases, with 16 bases separating them. CDR3 loop: CASSPGGAGTGNTIYF. CDR3 in DNA: TGCGCCAGCAGCCCGGGGGGTGCTGGAACTGGAAACACCATATATTTT.

This clone was seen just once. The genes are TRBV7-8 and TRBJ1-2; the D is unclear. CDR3 length: 14 residues. V lost 4 bases and J 7 bases, leaving 16 bases between the germline ends. In germline, CDR1 is SGHVS, CDR2 FQNEAQ. Here the CDR3 DNA reads TGTGCCAGCAGCTCCTCTAGTGGGCTGGGTGGCTACACCTTC. Residues: CASSSSSGLGGYTF.

The rearrangement links TRBV18 to TRBJ2-3; D possibly corresponds to TRBD1 (6 bases). Deletions cut 3 bases from V and 2 bases from J, with 12 bases between. Per the germline V gene, CDR1 is KGHSH and CDR2 is LQKENI. The CDR3 is 15 residues long. The CDR3 loop reads CASSPRQGITDTQYF. The CDR3 region has the DNA TGTGCCAGCTCACCTCGGCAGGGGATCACAGATACGCAGTATTTT.

The rearrangement links TRBV10-3 to TRBJ2-2, with D possibly matching TRBD2 (6 bases). Deletions cut 5 bases from V and 1 base from J, with 11 bases between. Per germline, CDR1 ENHRY and CDR2 SYGVKD. The CDR3 sequence is 15 residues long. CDR3 nucleotides: TGTGCCATCAGTCAGGACTATCAGAACACCGGGGAGCTGTTTTTT. Its protein product is CAISQDYQNTGELFF.

This chain uses TRBV6-4 with TRBJ2-3; 9 bases fit TRBD2. The germline CDR1 and CDR2 sequences are MRHNA and SNTAGT. The CDR3 length is 16 residues. The V and J ends lost 0 bases and 2 bases, in that order; junction bases with no gene match: 3. The CDR3 sequence is CASSDSSGGTTDTQYF. The CDR3 DNA sequence: TGTGCCAGCAGTGACTCGAGCGGGGGGACCACAGATACGCAGTATTTT.

The V and J genes are TRBV2 and TRBJ1-5; the match to TRBD1 covers 7 bases. CDR1 is SNHLY, CDR2 FYNNEI, per germline. This CDR3 is built from 14 residues. V was clipped by 4 bases and J by 3 bases; unmatched bases: 3. Here the CDR3 reads CASSAGQNNQPQHF. CDR3 in DNA: TGTGCCAGCAGTGCGGGACAGAACAATCAGCCCCAGCATTTT.